This T cell receptor beta chain was obtained from a study of graft-versus-host responses after intestinal transplantation. The repertoire was sequenced with immunoSEQ multiplex PCR; TCRdb's copy has only in-frame clones and lacks some. There are nearly 45,000 clones in the sample; roughly 90% occur only once, and 3.5% to 5% lies in the top ten. After removal of 5 bases from V and 3 bases from J, the junction contained 3 bases not matched to a gene. Germline V gene data show CDR1 as SGHAT and CDR2 as FQNNGV. The CDR3 contains 13 residues. The source is a human patient who received an intestinal transplant, so some T cells may come from the graft donor. This sample comprised PBMCs, obtained 524 days after transplant. The chain combines TRBV11-2 with TRBJ1-1; TRBD1 matches at 7 bases. The CDR3, as DNA: TGTGCCAGCAGCCAACAGGGGTACACTGAAGCTTTCTTT. It specifies CASSQQGYTEAFF.